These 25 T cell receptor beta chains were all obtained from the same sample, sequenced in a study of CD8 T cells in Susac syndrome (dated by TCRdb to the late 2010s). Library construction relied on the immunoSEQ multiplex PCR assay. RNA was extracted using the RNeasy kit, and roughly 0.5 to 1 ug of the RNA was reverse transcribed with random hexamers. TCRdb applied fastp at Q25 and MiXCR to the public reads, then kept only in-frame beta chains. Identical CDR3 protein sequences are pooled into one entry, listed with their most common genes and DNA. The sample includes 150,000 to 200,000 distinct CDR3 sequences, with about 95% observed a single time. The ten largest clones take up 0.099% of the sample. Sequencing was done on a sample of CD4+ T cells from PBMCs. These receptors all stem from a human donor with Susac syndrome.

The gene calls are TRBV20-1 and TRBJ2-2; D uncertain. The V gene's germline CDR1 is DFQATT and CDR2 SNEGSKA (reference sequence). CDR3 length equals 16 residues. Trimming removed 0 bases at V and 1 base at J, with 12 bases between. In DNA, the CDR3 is TGCAGTGCTAGAGATTATGGCGGAGAGAACACCGGGGAGCTGTTTTTT. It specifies CSARDYGGENTGELFF.

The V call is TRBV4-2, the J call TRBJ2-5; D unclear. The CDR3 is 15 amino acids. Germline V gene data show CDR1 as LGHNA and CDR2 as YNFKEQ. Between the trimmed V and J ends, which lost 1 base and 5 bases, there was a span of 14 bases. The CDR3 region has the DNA TGTGCCAGCAGCCAAGCTAGTGGCGTTCGTGAGACCCAGTACTTC. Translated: CASSQASGVRETQYF.

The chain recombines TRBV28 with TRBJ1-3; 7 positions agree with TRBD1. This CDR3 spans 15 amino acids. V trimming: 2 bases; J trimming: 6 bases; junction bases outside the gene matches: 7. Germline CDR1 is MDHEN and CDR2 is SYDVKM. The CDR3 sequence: CASSLGGGRKNTIYF. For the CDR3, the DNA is TGTGCCAGCAGTTTAGGAGGGGGCCGAAAAAACACCATATATTTT.

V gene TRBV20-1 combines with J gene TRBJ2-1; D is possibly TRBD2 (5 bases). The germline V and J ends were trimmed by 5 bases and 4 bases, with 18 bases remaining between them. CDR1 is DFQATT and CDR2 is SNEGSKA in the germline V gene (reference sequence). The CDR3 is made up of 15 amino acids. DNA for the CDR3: TGCAGTGCTCCCACTCACGGTAGCGCTTACAATGAGCAGTTCTTC. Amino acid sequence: CSAPTHGSAYNEQFF.

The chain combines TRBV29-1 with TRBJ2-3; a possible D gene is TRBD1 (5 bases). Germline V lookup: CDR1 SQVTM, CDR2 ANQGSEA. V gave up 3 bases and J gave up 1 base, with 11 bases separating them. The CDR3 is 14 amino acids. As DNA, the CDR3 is TGCAGCGTTGATAGTCAGGGTGGCACAGATACGCAGTATTTT. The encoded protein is CSVDSQGGTDTQYF.

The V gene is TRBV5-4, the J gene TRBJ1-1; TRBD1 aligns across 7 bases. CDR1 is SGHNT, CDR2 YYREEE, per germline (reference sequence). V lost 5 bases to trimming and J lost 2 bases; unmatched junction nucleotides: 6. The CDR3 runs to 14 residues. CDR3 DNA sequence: TGTGCCAGCAGTCAAAACAGGGGCAACACTGAAGCTTTCTTT. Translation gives CASSQNRGNTEAFF.

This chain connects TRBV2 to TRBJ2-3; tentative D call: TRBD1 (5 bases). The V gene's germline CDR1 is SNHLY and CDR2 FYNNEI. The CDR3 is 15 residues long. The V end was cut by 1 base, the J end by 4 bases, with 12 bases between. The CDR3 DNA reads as TGTGCCAGCAGTGAAGGTTTTGTAGGGGCAGATACGCAGTATTTT. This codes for CASSEGFVGADTQYF.

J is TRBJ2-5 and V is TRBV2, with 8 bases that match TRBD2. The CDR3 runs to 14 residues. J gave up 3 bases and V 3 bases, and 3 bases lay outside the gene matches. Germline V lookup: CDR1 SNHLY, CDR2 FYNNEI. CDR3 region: CASSDGRAKETQYF. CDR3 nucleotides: TGTGCCAGCAGTGACGGGAGGGCCAAAGAGACCCAGTACTTC. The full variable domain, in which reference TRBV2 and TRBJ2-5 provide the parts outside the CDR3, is EPEVTQTPSHQVTQMGQEVILRCVPISNHLYFYWYRQILGQKVEFLVSFYNNEISEKSEIFDDQFSVERPDGSNFTLKIRSTKLEDSAMYFCASSDGRAKETQYFGPGTRLLVL.

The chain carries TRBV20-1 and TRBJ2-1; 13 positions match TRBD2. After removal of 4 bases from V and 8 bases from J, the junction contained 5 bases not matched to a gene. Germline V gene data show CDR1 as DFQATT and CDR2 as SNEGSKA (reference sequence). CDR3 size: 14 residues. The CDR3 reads CSATGLAGNYEQFF. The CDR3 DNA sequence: TGCAGTGCTACGGGACTAGCGGGAAATTATGAGCAGTTCTTC.

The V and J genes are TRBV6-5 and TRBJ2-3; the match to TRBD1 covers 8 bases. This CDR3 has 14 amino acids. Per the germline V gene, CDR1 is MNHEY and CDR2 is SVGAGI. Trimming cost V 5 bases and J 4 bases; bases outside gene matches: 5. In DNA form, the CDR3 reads TGTGCCAGCAGTAACGACAGGGGCCCAGATACGCAGTATTTT. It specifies CASSNDRGPDTQYF.

This CDR3 reads CASSQDIAGLRSYEQYF. CDR3 in DNA: TGTGCCAGCAGCCAAGATATTGCGGGACTAAGATCCTACGAGCAGTACTTC. The V and J genes are TRBV3-1 and TRBJ2-7; 7 bases align to TRBD2. Germline V gene lookup returns CDR1 LGHDT and CDR2 YNNKEL (reference sequence). The CDR3 is 17 amino acids. J lost 1 base, V lost 0 bases, and 9 bases had no gene match.

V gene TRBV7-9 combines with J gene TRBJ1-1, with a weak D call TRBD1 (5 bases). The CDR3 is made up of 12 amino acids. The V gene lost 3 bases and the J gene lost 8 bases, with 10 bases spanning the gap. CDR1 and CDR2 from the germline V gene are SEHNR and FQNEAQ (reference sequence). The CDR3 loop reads CASSLGGGEAFF. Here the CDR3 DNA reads TGTGCCAGCAGCTTGGGTGGGGGAGAAGCTTTCTTT.

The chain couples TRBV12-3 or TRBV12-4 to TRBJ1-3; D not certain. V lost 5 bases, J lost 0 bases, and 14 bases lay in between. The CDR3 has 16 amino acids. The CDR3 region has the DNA TGTGCCAGCAGTCCATGGACGGCCAGCTCTGGAAACACCATATATTTT. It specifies CASSPWTASSGNTIYF.

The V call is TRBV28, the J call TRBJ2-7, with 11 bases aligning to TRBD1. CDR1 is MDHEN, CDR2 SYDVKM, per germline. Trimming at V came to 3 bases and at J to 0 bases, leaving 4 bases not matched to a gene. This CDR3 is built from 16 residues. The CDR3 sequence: CASSLGTGGASYEQYF. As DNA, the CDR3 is TGTGCCAGCAGTTTGGGGACAGGGGGGGCCTCCTACGAGCAGTACTTC.

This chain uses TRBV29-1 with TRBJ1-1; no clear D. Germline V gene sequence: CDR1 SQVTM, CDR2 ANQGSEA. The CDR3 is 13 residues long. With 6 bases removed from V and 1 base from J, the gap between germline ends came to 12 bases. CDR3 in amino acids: CSVYSTRNTEAFF. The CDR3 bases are TGCAGCGTCTATTCCACCAGGAACACTGAAGCTTTCTTT.

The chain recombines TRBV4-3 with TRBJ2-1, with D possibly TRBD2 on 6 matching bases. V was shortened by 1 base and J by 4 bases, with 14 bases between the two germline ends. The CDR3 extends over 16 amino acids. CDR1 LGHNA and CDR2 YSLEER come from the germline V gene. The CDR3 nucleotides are TGCGCCAGCAGCCAAGTAGGAGGGAGTTTATACAATGAGCAGTTCTTC. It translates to CASSQVGGSLYNEQFF.

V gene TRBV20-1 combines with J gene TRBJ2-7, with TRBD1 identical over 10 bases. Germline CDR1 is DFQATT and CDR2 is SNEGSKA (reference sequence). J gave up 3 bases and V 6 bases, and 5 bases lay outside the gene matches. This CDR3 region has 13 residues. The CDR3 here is CSAQGQGNYEQYF. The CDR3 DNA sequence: TGCAGTGCCCAGGGACAGGGGAACTACGAGCAGTACTTC.

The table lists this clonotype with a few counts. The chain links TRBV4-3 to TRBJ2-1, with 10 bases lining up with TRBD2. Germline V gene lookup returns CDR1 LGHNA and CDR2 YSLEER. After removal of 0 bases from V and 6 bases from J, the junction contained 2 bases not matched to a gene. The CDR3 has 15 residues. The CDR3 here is CASSQDPSGSNEQFF. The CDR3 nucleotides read TGCGCCAGCAGCCAAGATCCTAGCGGGAGCAATGAGCAGTTCTTC.

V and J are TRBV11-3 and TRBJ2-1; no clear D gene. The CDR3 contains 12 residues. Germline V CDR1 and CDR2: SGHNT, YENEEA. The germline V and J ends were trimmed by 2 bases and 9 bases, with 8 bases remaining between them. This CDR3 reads CASSLQSGEQFF. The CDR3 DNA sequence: TGTGCCAGCAGCTTACAATCCGGTGAGCAGTTCTTC.

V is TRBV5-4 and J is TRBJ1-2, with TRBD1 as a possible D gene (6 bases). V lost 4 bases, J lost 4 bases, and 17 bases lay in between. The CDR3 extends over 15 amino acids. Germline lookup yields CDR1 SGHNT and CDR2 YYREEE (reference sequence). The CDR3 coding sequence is TGTGCCAGCAGCGTTGCGGGGGCTTCTTTCTATGGCTACACCTTC. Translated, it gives CASSVAGASFYGYTF.

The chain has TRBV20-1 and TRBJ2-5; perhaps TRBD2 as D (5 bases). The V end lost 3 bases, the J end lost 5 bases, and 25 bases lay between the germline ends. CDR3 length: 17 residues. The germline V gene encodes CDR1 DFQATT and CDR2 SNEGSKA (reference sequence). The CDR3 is CSASPSLRRASRETQYF. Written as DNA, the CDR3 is TGCAGTGCTAGTCCCAGTCTTAGGCGGGCTAGCAGGGAGACCCAGTACTTC.

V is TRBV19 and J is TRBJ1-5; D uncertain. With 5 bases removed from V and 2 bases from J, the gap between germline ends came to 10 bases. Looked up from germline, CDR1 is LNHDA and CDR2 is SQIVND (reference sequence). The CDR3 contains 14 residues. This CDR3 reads CASSPFGGNQPQHF. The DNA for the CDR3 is TGTGCCAGTAGTCCGTTTGGGGGCAATCAGCCCCAGCATTTT.

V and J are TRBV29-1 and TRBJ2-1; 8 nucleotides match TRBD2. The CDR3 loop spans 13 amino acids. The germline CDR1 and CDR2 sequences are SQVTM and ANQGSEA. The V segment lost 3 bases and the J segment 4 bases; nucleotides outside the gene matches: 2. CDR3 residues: CSVDTSGYNEQFF. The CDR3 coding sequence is TGCAGCGTTGATACTAGCGGTTACAATGAGCAGTTCTTC.

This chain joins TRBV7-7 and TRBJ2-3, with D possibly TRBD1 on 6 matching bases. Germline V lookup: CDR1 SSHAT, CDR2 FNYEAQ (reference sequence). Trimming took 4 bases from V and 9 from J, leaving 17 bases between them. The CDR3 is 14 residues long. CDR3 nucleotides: TGTGCCAGCAGCTCCGGATCACCGGGACAAACGCAGTATTTT. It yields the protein CASSSGSPGQTQYF. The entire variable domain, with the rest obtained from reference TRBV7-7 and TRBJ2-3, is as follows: GAGVSQSPRYKVTKRGQDVTLRCDPISSHATLYWYQQALGQGPEFLTYFNYEAQPDKSGLPSDRFSAERPEGSISTLTIQRTEQRDSAMYRCASSSGSPGQTQYFGPGTRLTVL.

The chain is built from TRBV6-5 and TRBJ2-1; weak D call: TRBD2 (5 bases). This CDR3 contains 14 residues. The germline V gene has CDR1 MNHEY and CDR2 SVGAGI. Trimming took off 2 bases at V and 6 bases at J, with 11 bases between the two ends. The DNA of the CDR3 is TGTGCCAGCAGTTACACCGGGAAGCGCAATGAGCAGTTCTTC. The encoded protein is CASSYTGKRNEQFF.